This T cell receptor (beta chain) was recovered during a study of T cells in Graves' hyperthyroidism and ophthalmopathy. In this sample, this clonotype turned up many times. From germline, CDR1 is WSHSY and CDR2 SAAADI. The V end was cut by 0 bases, the J end by 6 bases, with 5 bases between. CDR3 length: 12 residues. Amplification of TCR beta CDR3 regions was performed using RNA transcripts as template. HTBI primers were employed in a first-round RT-PCR of the TCR CDR3. Each CDR3 protein is one row after TCRdb ran MiXCR on the multiplex PCR reads. The table includes 250,000 to 350,000 distinct CDR3 sequences, over 15% detected once.

The chain uses TRBV10-2 and TRBJ1-2; D unresolved. Material for sequencing was blood. This TCR came from a man aged 25 to 45 with Graves' hyperthyroidism. The CDR3, as DNA: TGCGCCAGCAGTGAGTCACGGGATGGCTACACCTTC. Protein: CASSESRDGYTF.